What follows are 7 T cell receptor beta chains derived from one specimen sequenced in a study of blood T cell repertoires in COVID-19. Here immunoSEQ multiplex PCR was the method, and the copy in TCRdb shows in-frame clones only, minus some. The sample has under 250,000 clones, about 88% seen once. Sequencing was performed on peripheral blood. The receptors were gathered from a man aged 45-65 years with COVID-19, enrolled during active disease.

J is TRBJ1-3 and V is TRBV5-6, with D possibly TRBD1 on 6 matching bases. This CDR3 contains 15 residues. Germline loops: CDR1 SGHDT, CDR2 YYEEEE. The V and J ends lost 0 bases and 4 bases respectively, with 11 bases between them. In DNA, the CDR3 is TGTGCCAGCAGCTTGGCCTCAGGGGCAGGAAACACCATATATTTT. Translated: CASSLASGAGNTIYF.

J is TRBJ2-1 and V is TRBV7-9, with no clear D. Trimming removed 6 bases at V and 3 bases at J, with 9 bases between. The CDR3 contains 13 residues. CDR1 and CDR2 (germline): SEHNR, FQNEAQ (reference sequence). CDR3 sequence (DNA): TGTGCCAGCAGTTTGAGGAACTACAATGAGCAGTTCTTC. This codes for CASSLRNYNEQFF.

This chain links TRBV19 with TRBJ1-5; possibly TRBD1 for D (5 bases). The V gene's germline CDR1 is LNHDA and CDR2 SQIVND (reference sequence). CDR3 size: 14 residues. V was trimmed by 6 bases and J by 3 bases, leaving 12 bases between them. The CDR3 nucleotides read TGTGCCAGTAGGGAAGACAGACACAATCAGCCCCAGCATTTT. Translating it yields CASREDRHNQPQHF.

The V call is TRBV10-3, the J call TRBJ1-5; 7 bases align to TRBD1. V was clipped by 4 bases and J by 7 bases; unmatched bases: 4. CDR3 size: 13 residues. The germline V gene encodes CDR1 ENHRY and CDR2 SYGVKD. The CDR3 DNA reads TGTGCCATCAGTGTTACAGGGGAGCAGCCCCAGCATTTT. Its translation: CAISVTGEQPQHF.

The V and J genes are TRBV7-3 and TRBJ2-7; D not resolved. There are 15 residues in the CDR3. The germline V and J ends were trimmed by 2 bases and 2 bases, with 13 bases remaining between them. The germline V gene has CDR1 SGHTA and CDR2 FQGTGA. As DNA, the CDR3 is TGTGCCAGCAGCTTATCCTTCGGCGGAGCCTACGAGCAGTACTTC. This translates into CASSLSFGGAYEQYF.

The V gene is TRBV5-5, the J gene TRBJ1-2, with TRBD1 as a possible D gene (6 bases). Germline V gives CDR1 SGHKS, CDR2 YYEKEE (reference sequence). Trimming stripped 3 bases from V and 8 bases from J, with 20 bases between. This CDR3 has 15 residues. The CDR3 bases are TGTGCCAGCAGCTGGGGGCCTGGGGAGTCGAGCGGCTACACCTTC. As protein: CASSWGPGESSGYTF.

V gene TRBV27 combines with J gene TRBJ1-5; 7 bases agree with TRBD1. Trimming took 3 bases from V and 4 from J; bases not matched to a gene: 6. Germline assignment: CDR1 MNHEY and CDR2 SMNVEV (reference sequence). The CDR3 spans 15 residues. The CDR3 here is CASSFTTGMNQPQHF. CDR3 nucleotide sequence: TGTGCCAGCAGTTTCACGACAGGGATGAATCAGCCCCAGCATTTT.